Described below is a single T cell receptor beta chain sequence and its context. The antigen remains unidentified. Newly diagnosed hyperthyroidism patients aged 18 to 65 years had disease lasting under 2 months. The data were taken from a study of T cells in Graves' hyperthyroidism and ophthalmopathy. At the level of the study: Any treatment followed the collection of peripheral blood at initial diagnosis. Study findings and constraints: Clonotypes that were expanded in thyroid above 0.001 mostly appeared in blood too.

Amplified regions were TCR beta CDR3 sequences from RNA transcripts. HTBI primers were used for first-round RT-PCR of the TCR CDR3. TCRdb re-called the multiplex PCR reads through MiXCR, storing one row per CDR3 protein. The sample has hundreds of thousands of distinct CDR3 sequences, roughly 13% seen once. The sample consisted of blood. This receptor was identified in a woman aged 25 to 39 with Graves' hyperthyroidism.

The CDR3 coding sequence is TGCGCCAGCAGCCGGGACACCTCCTACGAGCAGTACTTC. This encodes CASSRDTSYEQYF. The chain employs TRBV5-1 and TRBJ2-7; tentative D call: TRBD1 (6 bases). This CDR3 contains 13 residues. The germline V gene encodes CDR1 SGHRS and CDR2 YFSETQ. The germline V and J ends were trimmed by 4 bases and 0 bases, with 8 bases remaining between them.